The rows below give T cell receptor beta chains drawn from one sample of a study of identical twins' blood T cells. TCRdb reprocessed the 5' RACE reads via MiXCR and lists one record per CDR3 protein. The sample holds about 1,300 distinct CDR3 sequences, approximately 75% seen once. Material: PBMCs. These receptor sequences come from a woman aged 18-55 years in good health. CDR3s include the opening cysteine and the closing phenylalanine or tryptophan. The D gene is left open where the match is weak. For some rows the clone size is stated as once, few or many, or as a class when expanded; others skip it.

clone_size: NA
v_call: TRBV30
d_call: NA
j_call: TRBJ1-1
cdr3_aa: CAWSLQMNTEAFF
cdr3_nt: TGTGCCTGGAGTCTCCAGATGAACACTGAAGCTTTCTTT

clone_size: once
v_call: TRBV9
d_call: NA
j_call: TRBJ2-6
cdr3_aa: CASSVGRKTGANVLTF
cdr3_nt: TGTGCCAGCAGCGTAGGAAGGAAGACTGGGGCCAACGTCCTGACTTTC

clone_size: NA
v_call: TRBV2
d_call: NA
j_call: TRBJ1-5
cdr3_aa: CASRPTGLIANQPQHF
cdr3_nt: TGTGCCAGCAGGCCAACAGGGCTTATAGCCAATCAGCCCCAGCATTTT

clone_size: NA
v_call: TRBV12-5
d_call: NA
j_call: TRBJ1-5
cdr3_aa: CASGPGGQNQPQHF
cdr3_nt: TGTGCTAGTGGTCCCGGGGGGCAGAATCAGCCCCAGCATTTT

clone_size: NA
v_call: TRBV6-5
d_call: NA
j_call: TRBJ1-1
cdr3_aa: CASSYEDSEAFF
cdr3_nt: TGTGCCAGCAGTTACGAGGACAGTGAAGCTTTCTTT

clone_size: NA
v_call: TRBV6-2/TRBV6-3
d_call: NA
j_call: TRBJ1-5
cdr3_aa: CASSRTGSNQPQHF
cdr3_nt: TGTGCCAGCAGCCGCACAGGTAGCAATCAGCCCCAGCATTTT

clone_size: NA
v_call: TRBV28
d_call: NA
j_call: TRBJ2-7
cdr3_aa: CASRTLLAYEQYF
cdr3_nt: TGTGCCAGCAGGACCCTACTCGCGTACGAGCAGTACTTC

clone_size: NA
v_call: TRBV11-3
d_call: NA
j_call: TRBJ1-1
cdr3_aa: CASSQNTEAFF
cdr3_nt: TGTGCCAGCAGCCAGAACACTGAAGCTTTCTTT

clone_size: few
v_call: TRBV6-5
d_call: TRBD1
j_call: TRBJ1-2
cdr3_aa: CASSFGQANYGYTF
cdr3_nt: TGTGCCAGCAGTTTTGGACAGGCTAACTATGGCTACACCTTC

clone_size: NA
v_call: TRBV7-7
d_call: NA
j_call: TRBJ1-4
cdr3_aa: CASSSGTNEKLFF
cdr3_nt: TGTGCTAGCAGCTCAGGGACTAATGAAAAACTGTTTTTT

clone_size: NA
v_call: TRBV11-1
d_call: NA
j_call: TRBJ2-7
cdr3_aa: CASSDKDKSYEQYF
cdr3_nt: TGTGCCAGCAGCGACAAAGACAAGTCCTACGAGCAGTACTTC

clone_size: NA
v_call: TRBV9
d_call: NA
j_call: TRBJ2-3
cdr3_aa: CASSVVGETDTQYF
cdr3_nt: TGTGCCAGCAGCGTAGTGGGGGAGACAGATACGCAGTATTTT

clone_size: NA
v_call: TRBV19
d_call: NA
j_call: TRBJ2-7
cdr3_aa: CASSHSTTNEQYF
cdr3_nt: TGTGCCAGTAGTCACAGTACTACGAACGAGCAGTACTTC

clone_size: NA
v_call: TRBV10-1
d_call: NA
j_call: TRBJ1-5
cdr3_aa: CASSGRQPQHF
cdr3_nt: TGCGCCAGCAGTGGTCGTCAGCCCCAGCATTTT

clone_size: NA
v_call: TRBV9
d_call: NA
j_call: TRBJ2-1
cdr3_aa: CASSVENNEQFF
cdr3_nt: TGTGCCAGCAGCGTGGAAAACAATGAGCAGTTCTTC

clone_size: NA
v_call: TRBV11-1
d_call: NA
j_call: TRBJ2-3
cdr3_aa: CASSLASATDTQYF
cdr3_nt: TGTGCCAGCAGCTTAGCTTCCGCAACAGATACGCAGTATTTT

clone_size: NA
v_call: TRBV6-1
d_call: NA
j_call: TRBJ2-7
cdr3_aa: CASAYGDSYEQYF
cdr3_nt: TGTGCCAGCGCGTATGGTGACTCCTACGAGCAGTACTTC

clone_size: few
v_call: TRBV7-7
d_call: TRBD1
j_call: TRBJ1-5
cdr3_aa: CASSRGVDQPQHF
cdr3_nt: TGTGCTAGCAGCAGGGGGGTAGATCAGCCCCAGCATTTT

clone_size: NA
v_call: TRBV7-7
d_call: NA
j_call: TRBJ2-2
cdr3_aa: CASSLRDTGELFF
cdr3_nt: TGTGCTAGCAGCTTAAGGGACACCGGGGAGCTGTTTTTT

clone_size: NA
v_call: TRBV30
d_call: NA
j_call: TRBJ1-3
cdr3_aa: CAWSGVSGNTIYF
cdr3_nt: TGTGCCTGGAGTGGAGTCTCTGGAAACACCATATATTTT

clone_size: NA
v_call: TRBV6-5
d_call: TRBD1
j_call: TRBJ1-2
cdr3_aa: CASSYSGTDGYTF
cdr3_nt: TGTGCCAGCAGTTATTCCGGGACAGATGGCTACACCTTC

clone_size: few
v_call: TRBV6-2/TRBV6-3
d_call: NA
j_call: TRBJ2-7
cdr3_aa: CASSYSGESYEQYF
cdr3_nt: TGTGCCAGCAGTTACTCCGGGGAGAGCTACGAGCAGTACTTC

clone_size: NA
v_call: TRBV29-1
d_call: NA
j_call: TRBJ1-1
cdr3_aa: CSVEVSRDWTEAFF
cdr3_nt: TGCAGCGTTGAGGTGAGCAGGGATTGGACTGAAGCTTTCTTT

clone_size: few
v_call: TRBV2
d_call: NA
j_call: TRBJ1-2
cdr3_aa: CASSEAPVYVGYTF
cdr3_nt: TGTGCCAGCAGTGAAGCGCCAGTTTATGTCGGCTACACCTTC

clone_size: NA
v_call: TRBV4-1
d_call: NA
j_call: TRBJ1-1
cdr3_aa: CASSQLTGNTEAFF
cdr3_nt: TGCGCCAGCAGCCAATTGACAGGGAACACTGAAGCTTTCTTT

clone_size: once
v_call: TRBV2
d_call: TRBD2
j_call: TRBJ2-7
cdr3_aa: CASSKPSGGAYEQYF
cdr3_nt: TGTGCCAGCAGTAAACCTAGCGGGGGGGCGTACGAGCAGTACTTC

clone_size: large
v_call: TRBV6-6
d_call: NA
j_call: TRBJ1-5
cdr3_aa: CASSYSTGGGQPQHF
cdr3_nt: TGTGCCAGCAGTTACTCGACTGGGGGGGGTCAGCCCCAGCATTTT

clone_size: large
v_call: TRBV4-3
d_call: TRBD1
j_call: TRBJ1-5
cdr3_aa: CASSQDFLRQGASQPQHF
cdr3_nt: TGCGCCAGCAGCCAAGATTTTCTTAGACAGGGGGCCAGTCAGCCCCAGCATTTT

clone_size: NA
v_call: TRBV4-2
d_call: TRBD2
j_call: TRBJ2-1
cdr3_aa: CASSQEWTSGDLEQFF
cdr3_nt: TGTGCCAGCAGCCAAGAGTGGACTAGCGGGGATCTTGAGCAGTTCTTC

clone_size: few
v_call: TRBV11-2
d_call: TRBD1
j_call: TRBJ1-2
cdr3_aa: CASSLDQGGGYTF
cdr3_nt: TGTGCCAGCAGCTTAGACCAGGGGGGAGGCTACACCTTC

clone_size: NA
v_call: TRBV15
d_call: TRBD2
j_call: TRBJ2-3
cdr3_aa: CATGRDLSLIAGRTDTQYF
cdr3_nt: TGTGCCACCGGCAGAGATCTTTCGTTGATAGCGGGTAGAACAGATACGCAGTATTTT

clone_size: NA
v_call: TRBV28
d_call: TRBD1
j_call: TRBJ1-5
cdr3_aa: CASSSGQGNQPQHF
cdr3_nt: TGTGCCAGCAGTTCCGGACAGGGGAATCAGCCCCAGCATTTT

clone_size: once
v_call: TRBV6-5
d_call: NA
j_call: TRBJ1-5
cdr3_aa: CASSYTTGSNQPQHF
cdr3_nt: TGTGCCAGCAGTTACACGACAGGAAGCAATCAGCCCCAGCATTTT

clone_size: NA
v_call: TRBV6-5
d_call: NA
j_call: TRBJ1-6
cdr3_aa: CASSYAGRNSPLHF
cdr3_nt: TGTGCCAGCAGTTATGCAGGGCGGAATTCACCCCTCCACTTT

clone_size: NA
v_call: TRBV7-1
d_call: NA
j_call: TRBJ1-3
cdr3_aa: CASSSGLGNTIYF
cdr3_nt: TGTGCTAGCAGCTCGGGCCTGGGGAACACCATATATTTT

clone_size: NA
v_call: TRBV28
d_call: NA
j_call: TRBJ2-3
cdr3_aa: CASSLRDMSTDTQYF
cdr3_nt: TGTGCCAGCAGCCTCCGGGACATGAGCACAGATACGCAGTATTTT

clone_size: NA
v_call: TRBV4-1
d_call: TRBD1
j_call: TRBJ1-1
cdr3_aa: CASSQEGGRGVWNTEAFF
cdr3_nt: TGCGCCAGCAGCCAAGAAGGGGGCAGGGGGGTCTGGAACACTGAAGCTTTCTTT

clone_size: NA
v_call: TRBV12-3/TRBV12-4
d_call: TRBD1
j_call: TRBJ1-5
cdr3_aa: CASAQGVDKGQPQHF
cdr3_nt: TGTGCCAGCGCCCAGGGGGTAGACAAGGGTCAGCCCCAGCATTTT

clone_size: NA
v_call: TRBV6-2/TRBV6-3
d_call: NA
j_call: TRBJ1-2
cdr3_aa: CASSHAPGLGYGYTF
cdr3_nt: TGTGCCAGCAGTCACGCGCCCGGATTGGGTTATGGCTACACCTTC

clone_size: NA
v_call: TRBV21-1
d_call: NA
j_call: TRBJ1-3
cdr3_aa: CASSTRRLFGNTIYF
cdr3_nt: TGTGCCAGCAGCACCCGTCGCTTATTTGGAAACACCATATATTTT

clone_size: NA
v_call: TRBV7-9
d_call: NA
j_call: TRBJ1-1
cdr3_aa: CASSLSSTDLTEAFF
cdr3_nt: TGTGCCAGCAGCCTTTCTTCGACAGACCTCACTGAAGCTTTCTTT

clone_size: once
v_call: TRBV6-2/TRBV6-3
d_call: TRBD2
j_call: TRBJ2-1
cdr3_aa: CASSYTSGTYNEQFF
cdr3_nt: TGTGCCAGCAGTTATACAAGCGGGACCTACAATGAGCAGTTCTTC